This TCR beta chain is drawn from a study of technical replicates of blood from several donors. The germline V gene encodes CDR1 MNHEY and CDR2 SMNVEV (reference sequence). V lost 10 bases to trimming and J lost 5 bases; unmatched junction nucleotides: 15. The CDR3 covers 16 residues. The protocol was immunoSEQ multiplex PCR, while the TCRdb copy is restricted to in-frame clones and leaves out a portion. Here the sample spans roughly 60,000 clones, 75% to 95% being singletons. This receptor was identified in a human donor in good health. Some clones in this sample may be carry-over from other donors' samples. J is TRBJ2-2 and V is TRBV27, with 8 bases matching TRBD2. Sequenced sample: PBMCs. In nucleotides, the CDR3 is TGTGCCACCCTACCACCCGAGCGGGAGAATACCGGGGAGCTGTTTTTT. This encodes CATLPPERENTGELFF.